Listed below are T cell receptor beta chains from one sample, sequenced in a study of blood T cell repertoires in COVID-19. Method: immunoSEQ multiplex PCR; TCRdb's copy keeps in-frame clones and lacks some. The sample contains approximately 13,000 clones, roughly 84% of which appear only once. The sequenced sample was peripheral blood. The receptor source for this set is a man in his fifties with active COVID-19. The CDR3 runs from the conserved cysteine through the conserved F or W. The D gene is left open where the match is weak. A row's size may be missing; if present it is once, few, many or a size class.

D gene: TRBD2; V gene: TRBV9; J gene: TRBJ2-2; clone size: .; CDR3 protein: CASSVNRDYPNTGELFF; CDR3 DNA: TGTGCCAGCAGCGTGAACCGGGACTACCCGAACACCGGGGAGCTGTTTTTT
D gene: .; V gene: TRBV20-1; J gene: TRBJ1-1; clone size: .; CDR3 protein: CSADRNTEAFF; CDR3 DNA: TGCAGTGCTGACAGGAACACTGAAGCTTTCTTT
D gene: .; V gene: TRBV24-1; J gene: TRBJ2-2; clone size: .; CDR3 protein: CATSDPTGSNTGELFF; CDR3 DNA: TGTGCCACCAGTGACCCGACAGGATCCAACACCGGGGAGCTGTTTTTT
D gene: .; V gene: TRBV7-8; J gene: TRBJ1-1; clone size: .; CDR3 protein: CASIQIRENTEAFF; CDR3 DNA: TGTGCCAGCATCCAAATCAGGGAGAACACTGAAGCTTTCTTT
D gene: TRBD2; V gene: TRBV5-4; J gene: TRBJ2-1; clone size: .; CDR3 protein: CASSFGGSSYNEQFF; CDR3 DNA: TGTGCCAGCAGCTTTGGCGGGAGTTCCTACAATGAGCAGTTCTTC
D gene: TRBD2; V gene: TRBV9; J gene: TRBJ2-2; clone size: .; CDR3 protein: CASSSTGTSVAGELFF; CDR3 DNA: TGTGCCAGCAGCTCAACCGGGACTAGCGTCGCCGGGGAGCTGTTTTTT
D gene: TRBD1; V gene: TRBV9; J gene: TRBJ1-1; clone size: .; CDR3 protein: CASSFQGDRGNTEAFF; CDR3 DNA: TGTGCCAGCAGCTTCCAGGGGGACAGGGGAAACACTGAAGCTTTCTTT
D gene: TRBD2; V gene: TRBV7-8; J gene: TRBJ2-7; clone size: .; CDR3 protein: CASSLGRGVGYEQYF; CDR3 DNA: TGTGCCAGCAGCTTAGGGCGGGGGGTCGGCTACGAGCAGTACTTC
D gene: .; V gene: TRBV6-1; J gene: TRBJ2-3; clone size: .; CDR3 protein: CASSEWDSYSTDTQYF; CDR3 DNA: TGTGCCAGCAGTGAATGGGACTCCTACAGCACAGATACGCAGTATTTT
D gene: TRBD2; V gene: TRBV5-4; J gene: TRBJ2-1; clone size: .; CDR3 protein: CASSVAGGYNEQFF; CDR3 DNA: TGTGCCAGCAGCGTGGCGGGAGGCTACAATGAGCAGTTCTTC
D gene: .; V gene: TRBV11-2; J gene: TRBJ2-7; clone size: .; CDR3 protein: CASDKMAGSDSYEQYF; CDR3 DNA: TGTGCCAGCGATAAAATGGCGGGGTCAGACTCCTACGAGCAGTACTTC
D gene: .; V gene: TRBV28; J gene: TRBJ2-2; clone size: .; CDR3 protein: CASSSRLETGELFF; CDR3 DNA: TGTGCCAGCAGTTCGCGACTAGAGACCGGGGAGCTGTTTTTT
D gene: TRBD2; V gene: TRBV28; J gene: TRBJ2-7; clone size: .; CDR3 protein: CASSPWTSGTYEQYF; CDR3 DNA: TGTGCCAGCAGTCCTTGGACTAGCGGAACCTACGAGCAGTACTTC
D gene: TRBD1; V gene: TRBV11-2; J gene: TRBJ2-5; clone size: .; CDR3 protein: CASSLASGQGRTQYF; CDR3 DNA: TGTGCCAGCAGCTTAGCTTCGGGACAGGGTCGGACCCAGTACTTC
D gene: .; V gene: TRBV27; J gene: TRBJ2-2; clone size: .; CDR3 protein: CASSLAITGELFF; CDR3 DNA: TGTGCCAGCAGTTTGGCCATCACCGGGGAGCTGTTTTTT
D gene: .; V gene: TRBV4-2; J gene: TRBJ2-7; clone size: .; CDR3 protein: CASSQEGAGSMNDEQYF; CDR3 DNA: TGTGCCAGCAGCCAAGAAGGTGCCGGGAGTATGAACGACGAGCAGTACTTC
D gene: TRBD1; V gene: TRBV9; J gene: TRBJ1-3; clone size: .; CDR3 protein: CASSETGAGNTIYF; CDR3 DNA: TGTGCCAGCAGCGAGACAGGGGCTGGAAACACCATATATTTT
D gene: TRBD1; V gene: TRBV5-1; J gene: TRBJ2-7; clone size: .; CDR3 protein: CASSHSGTGIVEQYF; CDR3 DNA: TGCGCCAGCAGCCACTCCGGGACAGGGATCGTCGAGCAGTACTTC
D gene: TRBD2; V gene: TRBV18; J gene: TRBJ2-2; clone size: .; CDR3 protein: CASSRTSGTSGELFF; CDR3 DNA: TGTGCCAGCTCACGGACTAGCGGGACCTCCGGGGAGCTGTTTTTT
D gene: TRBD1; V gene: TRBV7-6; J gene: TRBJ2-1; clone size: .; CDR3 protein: CASSLGGTGFDEQFF; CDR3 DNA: TGTGCCAGCAGCTTAGGAGGGACAGGGTTTGATGAGCAGTTCTTC
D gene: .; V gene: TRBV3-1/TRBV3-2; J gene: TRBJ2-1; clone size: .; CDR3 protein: CASSQVLQGGGNRGSYNEQFF; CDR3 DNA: TGTGCCAGCAGCCAAGTTCTACAGGGAGGGGGAAACCGGGGATCCTACAATGAGCAGTTCTTC
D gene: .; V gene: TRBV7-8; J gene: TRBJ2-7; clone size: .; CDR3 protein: CASSLPGGTLTYEQYF; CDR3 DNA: TGTGCCAGCAGCTTACCAGGGGGGACCTTAACCTACGAGCAGTACTTC
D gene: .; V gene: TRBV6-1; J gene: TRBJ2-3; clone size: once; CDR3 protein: CASSEYLDTQYF; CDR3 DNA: TGTGCCAGCAGTGAATATTTAGATACGCAGTATTTT
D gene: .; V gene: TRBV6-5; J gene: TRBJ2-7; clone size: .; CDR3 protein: CASRVEAYEQYF; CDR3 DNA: TGTGCCAGCAGGGTCGAGGCCTACGAGCAGTACTTC
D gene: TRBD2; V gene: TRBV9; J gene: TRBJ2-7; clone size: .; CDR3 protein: CASSAGSSGGLEQYF; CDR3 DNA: TGTGCCAGCAGCGCGGGCTCTAGCGGGGGCCTGGAGCAGTACTTC
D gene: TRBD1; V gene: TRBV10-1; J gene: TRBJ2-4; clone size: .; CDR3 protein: CASTPGDRGDSPAKNIQYF; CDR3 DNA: TGCGCCAGCACTCCGGGCGACAGGGGTGATTCCCCCGCCAAAAACATTCAGTACTTC
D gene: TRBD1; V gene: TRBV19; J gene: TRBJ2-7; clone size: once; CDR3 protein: CASSIADRGGYEQYF; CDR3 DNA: TGTGCCAGTAGTATAGCGGACAGGGGAGGATACGAGCAGTACTTC
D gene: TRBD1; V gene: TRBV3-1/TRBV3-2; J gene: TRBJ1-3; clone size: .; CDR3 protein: CASVDRELGNTIYF; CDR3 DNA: TGTGCCTCCGTCGACAGGGAACTTGGAAACACCATATATTTT
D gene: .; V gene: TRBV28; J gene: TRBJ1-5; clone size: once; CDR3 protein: CASRIDLSQPQHF; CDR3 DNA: TGTGCCAGCAGAATAGATCTTAGTCAGCCCCAGCATTTT
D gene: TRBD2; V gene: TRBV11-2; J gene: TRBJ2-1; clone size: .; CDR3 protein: CASSLVGGDEQFF; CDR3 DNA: TGTGCCAGCAGCTTAGTCGGGGGGGATGAGCAGTTCTTC
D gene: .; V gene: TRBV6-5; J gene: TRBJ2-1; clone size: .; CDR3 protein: CASSYAGSTYNEQFF; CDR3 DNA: TGTGCCAGCAGTTACGCAGGCAGCACCTACAATGAGCAGTTCTTC
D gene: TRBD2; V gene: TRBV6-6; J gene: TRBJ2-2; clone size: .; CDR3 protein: CATNGGVATGELFF; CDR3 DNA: TGTGCCACCAATGGGGGGGTGGCCACCGGGGAGCTGTTTTTT
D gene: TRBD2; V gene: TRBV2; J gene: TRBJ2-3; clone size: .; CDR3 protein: CASKELPSGADTQYF; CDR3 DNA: TGTGCCAGCAAAGAACTCCCTAGCGGCGCAGATACGCAGTATTTT
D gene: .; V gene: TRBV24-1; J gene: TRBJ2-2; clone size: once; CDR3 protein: CATSDKQGSKNTGELFF; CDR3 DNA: TGTGCCACCAGTGACAAACAGGGAAGTAAGAACACCGGGGAGCTGTTTTTT
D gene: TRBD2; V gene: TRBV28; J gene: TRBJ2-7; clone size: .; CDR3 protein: CASRTGGSYEQYF; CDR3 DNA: TGTGCCAGCAGGACGGGGGGTTCCTACGAGCAGTACTTC
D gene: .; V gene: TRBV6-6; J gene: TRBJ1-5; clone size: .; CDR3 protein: CASSYGRGIDQPQHF; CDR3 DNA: TGTGCCAGCAGTTACGGCAGGGGTATTGATCAGCCCCAGCATTTT
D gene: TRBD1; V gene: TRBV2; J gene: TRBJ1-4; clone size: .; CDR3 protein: CASSEGTGISTNEKLFF; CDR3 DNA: TGTGCCAGCAGTGAAGGGACAGGGATTTCAACTAATGAAAAACTGTTTTTT
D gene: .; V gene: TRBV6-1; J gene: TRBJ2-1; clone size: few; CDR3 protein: CASSEEGGVNEQFF; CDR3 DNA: TGTGCCAGCAGTGAAGAGGGGGGGGTCAATGAGCAGTTCTTC
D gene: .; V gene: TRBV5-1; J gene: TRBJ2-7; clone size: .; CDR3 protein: CASSLGASGVTYEQYF; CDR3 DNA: TGCGCCAGCAGCTTGGGGGCCTCCGGGGTTACCTACGAGCAGTACTTC
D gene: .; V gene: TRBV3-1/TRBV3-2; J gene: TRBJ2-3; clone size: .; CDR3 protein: CASSQDILDTQYF; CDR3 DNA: TGTGCCAGCAGCCAAGATATCTTAGATACGCAGTATTTT
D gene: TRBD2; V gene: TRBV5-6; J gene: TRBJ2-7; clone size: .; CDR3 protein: CASSPGLAGTYEQYF; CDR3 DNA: TGTGCCAGCAGCCCGGGACTAGCAGGCACCTACGAGCAGTACTTC
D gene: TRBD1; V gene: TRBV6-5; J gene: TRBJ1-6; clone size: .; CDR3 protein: CASSPQGNSPLHF; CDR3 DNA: TGTGCCAGCAGTCCACAGGGGAACTCACCCCTCCACTTT
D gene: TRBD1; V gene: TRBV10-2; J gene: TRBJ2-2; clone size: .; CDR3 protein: CASSESRTGGTVAGELFF; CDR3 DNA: TGCGCCAGCAGTGAGTCCAGGACAGGGGGCACGGTGGCCGGGGAGCTGTTTTTT
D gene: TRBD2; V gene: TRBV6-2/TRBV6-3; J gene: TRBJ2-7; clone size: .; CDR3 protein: CASSPLSSGGPYEQYF; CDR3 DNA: TGTGCCAGCAGCCCACTCTCCTCGGGAGGGCCGTACGAGCAGTACTTC
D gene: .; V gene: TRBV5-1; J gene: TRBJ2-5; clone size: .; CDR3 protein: CASSLAGETQYF; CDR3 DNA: TGCGCCAGCAGCTTGGCGGGAGAGACCCAGTACTTC
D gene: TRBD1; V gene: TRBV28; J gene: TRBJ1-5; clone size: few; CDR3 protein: CASSLYEARQGDQPQHF; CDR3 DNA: TGTGCCAGCAGTTTATATGAAGCCAGACAGGGAGATCAGCCCCAGCATTTT
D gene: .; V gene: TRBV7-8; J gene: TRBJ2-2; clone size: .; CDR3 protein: CASSLALRAMGANTGELFF; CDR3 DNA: TGTGCCAGCAGCTTAGCGCTTCGTGCGATGGGAGCGAACACCGGGGAGCTGTTTTTT
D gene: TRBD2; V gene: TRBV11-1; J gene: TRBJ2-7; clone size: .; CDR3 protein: CASSVSGSLLYEQYF; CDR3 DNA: TGTGCCAGCAGCGTGAGCGGGAGTCTTCTTTACGAGCAGTACTTC
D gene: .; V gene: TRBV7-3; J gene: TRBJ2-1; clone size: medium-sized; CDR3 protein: CASSLHGELVTYNEQFF; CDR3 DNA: TGTGCCAGCAGCTTACACGGGGAATTAGTGACCTACAATGAGCAGTTCTTC
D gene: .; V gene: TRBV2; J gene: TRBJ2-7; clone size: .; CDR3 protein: CASRGGQSYEQYF; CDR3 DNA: TGTGCCAGCAGGGGGGGACAGAGCTACGAGCAGTACTTC
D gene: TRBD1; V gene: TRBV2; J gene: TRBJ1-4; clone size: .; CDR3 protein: CASLARLVMGSGTGGEKLFF; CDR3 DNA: TGTGCCAGCCTCGCGCGTCTGGTCATGGGATCCGGGACAGGGGGTGAAAAACTGTTTTTT
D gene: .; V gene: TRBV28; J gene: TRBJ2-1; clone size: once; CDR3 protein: CASSPPEGGPGEQFF; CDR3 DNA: TGTGCCAGCAGTCCCCCGGAAGGAGGGCCAGGTGAGCAGTTCTTC
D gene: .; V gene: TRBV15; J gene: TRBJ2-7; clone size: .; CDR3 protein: CATSRVEGVFEQYF; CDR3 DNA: TGTGCCACCAGCAGAGTCGAGGGAGTGTTCGAGCAGTACTTC
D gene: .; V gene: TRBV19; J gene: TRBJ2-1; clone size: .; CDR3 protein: CASSILLGTEQFF; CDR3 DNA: TGTGCCAGTAGTATCCTTCTCGGGACAGAGCAGTTCTTC
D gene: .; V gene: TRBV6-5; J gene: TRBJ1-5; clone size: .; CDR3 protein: CASSDTGSGWPQHF; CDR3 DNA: TGTGCCAGCAGCGATACAGGGAGTGGATGGCCCCAGCATTTT
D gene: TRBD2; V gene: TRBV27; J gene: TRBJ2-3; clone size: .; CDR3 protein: CASSLFPSGGTDTQYF; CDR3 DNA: TGTGCCAGCTCCCTGTTCCCTAGCGGAGGCACAGATACGCAGTATTTT
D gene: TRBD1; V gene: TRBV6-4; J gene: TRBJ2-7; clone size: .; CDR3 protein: CASSKRVQGPSYEQYF; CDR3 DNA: TGTGCCAGCAGTAAAAGAGTACAGGGGCCCTCCTACGAGCAGTACTTC
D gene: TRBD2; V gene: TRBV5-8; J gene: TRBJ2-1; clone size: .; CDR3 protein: CASSAYLAGLGNEQFF; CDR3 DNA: TGTGCCAGCAGCGCCTATCTAGCGGGATTAGGGAATGAGCAGTTCTTC
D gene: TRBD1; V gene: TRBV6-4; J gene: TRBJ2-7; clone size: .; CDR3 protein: CASTTSGTGGSYEQYF; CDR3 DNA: TGTGCCAGCACCACCTCCGGGACAGGGGGATCCTACGAGCAGTACTTC
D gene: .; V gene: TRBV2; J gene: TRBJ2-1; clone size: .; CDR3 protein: CASRRAGSSYNEQFF; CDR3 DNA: TGTGCCAGCAGGCGGGCGGGGAGCTCCTACAATGAGCAGTTCTTC